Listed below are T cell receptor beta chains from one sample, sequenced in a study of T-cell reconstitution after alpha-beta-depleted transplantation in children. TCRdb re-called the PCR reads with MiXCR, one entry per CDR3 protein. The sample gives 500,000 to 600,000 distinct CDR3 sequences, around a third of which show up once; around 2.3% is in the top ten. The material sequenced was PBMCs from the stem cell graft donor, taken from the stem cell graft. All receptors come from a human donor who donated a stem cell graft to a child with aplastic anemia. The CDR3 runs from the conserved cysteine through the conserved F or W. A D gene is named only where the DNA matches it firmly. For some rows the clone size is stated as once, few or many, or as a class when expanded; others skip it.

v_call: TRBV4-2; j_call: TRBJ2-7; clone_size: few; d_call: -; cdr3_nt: TGTGCCAGCAGCCAATATAGCCTACCAGGGTACGAGCAGTACTTC; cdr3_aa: CASSQYSLPGYEQYF
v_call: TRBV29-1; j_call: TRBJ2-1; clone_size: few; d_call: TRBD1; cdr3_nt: TGCAGCGTTTCGGACAGGAAGGATGAGCAGTTCTTC; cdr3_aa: CSVSDRKDEQFF
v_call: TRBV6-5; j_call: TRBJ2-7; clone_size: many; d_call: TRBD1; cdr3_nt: TGTGCCAGCAGTTTACGATTTGGGACAGGGTTATCCTACGAGCAGTACTTC; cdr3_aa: CASSLRFGTGLSYEQYF
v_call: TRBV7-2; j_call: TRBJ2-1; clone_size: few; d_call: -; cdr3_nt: TGTGCCAGCAGCGACCAGACTAGGATTCAGTTCTTC; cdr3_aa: CASSDQTRIQFF
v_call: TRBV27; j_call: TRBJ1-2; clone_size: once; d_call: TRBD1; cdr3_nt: TGTGCCAGCAGTTTAAGGCCCACGACAGGGGATGGCTACACCTTC; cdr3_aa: CASSLRPTTGDGYTF
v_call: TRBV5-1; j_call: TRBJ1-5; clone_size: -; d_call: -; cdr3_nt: TGCGCCAGCAGCCCGGGGTCCGGCAATCAGCCCCAGCATTTT; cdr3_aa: CASSPGSGNQPQHF
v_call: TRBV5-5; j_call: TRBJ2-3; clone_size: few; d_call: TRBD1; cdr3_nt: TGTGCCAGCAGCTCAGGGGGCAACCGACTCAGCACAGATACGCAGTATTTT; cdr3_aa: CASSSGGNRLSTDTQYF
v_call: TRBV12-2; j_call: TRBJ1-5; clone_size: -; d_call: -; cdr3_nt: TGTGCAAGTCGCTTAGTAACAGGGAGGAATAGCAATCAGCCCCAGCATTTT; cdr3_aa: CASRLVTGRNSNQPQHF
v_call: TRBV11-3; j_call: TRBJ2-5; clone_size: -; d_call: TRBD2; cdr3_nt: TGTGCCAGCAGCTATGGACTAGCGGGAGTTAGAGAGACCCAGTACTTC; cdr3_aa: CASSYGLAGVRETQYF
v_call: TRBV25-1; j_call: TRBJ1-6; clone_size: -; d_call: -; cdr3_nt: TGTGCCAGCAGTGGGGGATCACATAATTCACCCCTCCACTTT; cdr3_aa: CASSGGSHNSPLHF
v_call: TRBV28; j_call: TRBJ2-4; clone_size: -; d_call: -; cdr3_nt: TGTGCCAGCAGTTTATTCACGGGGACCAAAAACATTCAGTACTTC; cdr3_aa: CASSLFTGTKNIQYF
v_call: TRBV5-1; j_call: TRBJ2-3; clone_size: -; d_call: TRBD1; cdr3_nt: TGCGCCAGCAGCTTGGCCCAGGACAGGGAGACAGATACGCAGTATTTT; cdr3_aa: CASSLAQDRETDTQYF
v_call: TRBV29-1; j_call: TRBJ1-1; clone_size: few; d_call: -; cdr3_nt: TGCAGCGCTTACTTGAACACTGAAGCTTTCTTT; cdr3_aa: CSAYLNTEAFF
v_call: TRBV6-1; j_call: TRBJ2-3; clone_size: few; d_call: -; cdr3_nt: TGTGCCAGCAGGAAACTCCTTATTAATACGCAGTATTTT; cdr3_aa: CASRKLLINTQYF
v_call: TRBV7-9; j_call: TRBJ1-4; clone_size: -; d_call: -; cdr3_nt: TGTGCCAGCAGCGTAAATGATGGGTTGAAACTGTTTTTT; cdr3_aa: CASSVNDGLKLFF
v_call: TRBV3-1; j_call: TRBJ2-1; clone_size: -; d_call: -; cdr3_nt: TGTGCCAGCAGCCAAGCATCAGGAGACGAGCAGTTCTTC; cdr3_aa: CASSQASGDEQFF
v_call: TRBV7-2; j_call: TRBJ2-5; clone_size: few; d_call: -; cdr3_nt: TGTGCCAGCAGCCCCATGGGTAGACGGGAGACCCAGTACTTC; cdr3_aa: CASSPMGRRETQYF
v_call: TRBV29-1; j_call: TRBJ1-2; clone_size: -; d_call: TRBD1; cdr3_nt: TGCAGCGTTGACGGACAGGGGGTCCTGGCGACCTATGGCTACACCTTC; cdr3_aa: CSVDGQGVLATYGYTF
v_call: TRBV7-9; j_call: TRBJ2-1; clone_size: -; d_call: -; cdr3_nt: TGTGCCAGCTCGCCCAAGGCGCTAAGCTCCTACAATGAGCAGTTCTTC; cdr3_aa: CASSPKALSSYNEQFF
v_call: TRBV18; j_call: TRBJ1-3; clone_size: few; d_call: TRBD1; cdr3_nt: TGTGCCAGCTCACCACAGGGGACAGGCATGGCCAGCTCTGGAAACACCATATATTTT; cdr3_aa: CASSPQGTGMASSGNTIYF
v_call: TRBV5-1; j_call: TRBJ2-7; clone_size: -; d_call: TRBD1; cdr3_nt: TGTGCCAGCAGCTCCGGGACAGACTACGAGCAGTACTTC; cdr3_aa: CASSSGTDYEQYF
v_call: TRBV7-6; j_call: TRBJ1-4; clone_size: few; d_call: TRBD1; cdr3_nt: TGTGCCAGCAGCCTCGGGACAGGGGGCGTCTCGGATGAAAAACTGTTTTTT; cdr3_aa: CASSLGTGGVSDEKLFF
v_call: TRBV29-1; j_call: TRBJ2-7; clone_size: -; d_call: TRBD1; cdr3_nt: TGCAGCGTCCACGGGACAGGGGGCTACGAGCAGTACTTC; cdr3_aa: CSVHGTGGYEQYF
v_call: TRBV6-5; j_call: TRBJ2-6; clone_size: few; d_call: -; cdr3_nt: TGTGCCAGCAGTTCCCCTGTGGGGGGCCCTGGGGCCAACGTCCTGACTTTC; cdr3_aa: CASSSPVGGPGANVLTF
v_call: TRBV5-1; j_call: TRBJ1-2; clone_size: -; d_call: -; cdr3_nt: TGCGCCAGCAGCTTGGCCCCAGCAACTAACTATGGCTACACCTTC; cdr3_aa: CASSLAPATNYGYTF
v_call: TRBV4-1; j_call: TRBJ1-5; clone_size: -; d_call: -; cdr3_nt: TGCGCCAGCAGCCAACCCGACAGACTTAGCAATCAGCCCCAGCATTTT; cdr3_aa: CASSQPDRLSNQPQHF
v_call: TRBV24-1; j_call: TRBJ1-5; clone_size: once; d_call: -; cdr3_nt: TGTGCCACCAGTGCCCCCAATCAGCCCCAGCATTTT; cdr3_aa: CATSAPNQPQHF
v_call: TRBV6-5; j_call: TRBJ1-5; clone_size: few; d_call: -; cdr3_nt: TGTGCCAGCAGTTACGTGGAGAGCAATCAGCCCCAGCATTTT; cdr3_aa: CASSYVESNQPQHF
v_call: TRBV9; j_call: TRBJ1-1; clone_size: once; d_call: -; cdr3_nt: TGTGCCAGCAGCTCTTATGCGGACACTGAAGCTTTCTTT; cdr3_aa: CASSSYADTEAFF
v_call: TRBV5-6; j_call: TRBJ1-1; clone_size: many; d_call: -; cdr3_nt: TGTGCCAGCAGCTCCGGACAGCAAGCTTTCTTT; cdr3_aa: CASSSGQQAFF
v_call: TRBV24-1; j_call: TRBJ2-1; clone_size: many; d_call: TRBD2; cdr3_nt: TGTGCCACCAGTGCACAGCGGGAGGTCAATGAGCAGTTCTTC; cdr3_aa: CATSAQREVNEQFF
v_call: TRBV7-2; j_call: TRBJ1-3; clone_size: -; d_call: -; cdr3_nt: TGTGCCAGCAGCGCTTCTGTGGGGACTGGAAACACCATATATTTT; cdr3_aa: CASSASVGTGNTIYF